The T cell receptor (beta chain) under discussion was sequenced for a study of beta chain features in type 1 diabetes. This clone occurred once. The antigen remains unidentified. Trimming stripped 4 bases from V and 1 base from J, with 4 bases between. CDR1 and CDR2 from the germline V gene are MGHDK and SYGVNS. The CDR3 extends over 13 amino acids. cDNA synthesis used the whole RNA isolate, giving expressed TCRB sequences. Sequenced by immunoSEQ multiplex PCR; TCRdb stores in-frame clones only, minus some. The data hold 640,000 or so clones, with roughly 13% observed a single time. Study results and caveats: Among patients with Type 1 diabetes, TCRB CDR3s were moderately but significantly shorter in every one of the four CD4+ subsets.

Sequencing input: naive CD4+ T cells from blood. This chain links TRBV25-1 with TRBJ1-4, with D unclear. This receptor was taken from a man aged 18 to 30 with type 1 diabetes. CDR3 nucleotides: TGTGCCAGCAGTGGGGTAACTAATGAAAAACTGTTTTTT. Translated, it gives CASSGVTNEKLFF.